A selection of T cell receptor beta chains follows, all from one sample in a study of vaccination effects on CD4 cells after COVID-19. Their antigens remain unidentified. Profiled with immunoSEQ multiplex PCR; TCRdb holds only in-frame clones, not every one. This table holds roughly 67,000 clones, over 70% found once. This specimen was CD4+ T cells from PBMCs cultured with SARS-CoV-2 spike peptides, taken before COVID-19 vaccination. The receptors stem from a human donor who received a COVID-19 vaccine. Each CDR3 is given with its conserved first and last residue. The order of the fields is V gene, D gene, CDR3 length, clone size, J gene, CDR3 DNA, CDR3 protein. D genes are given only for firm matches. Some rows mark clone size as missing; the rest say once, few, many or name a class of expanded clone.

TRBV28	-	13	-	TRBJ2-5	TGTGCCAGCAGTTTGCTACAACAAGAGACCCAGTACTTC	CASSLLQQETQYF
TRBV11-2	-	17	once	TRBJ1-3	TGTGCCAGCAGCTTAGTACGCGGGGTCCTCTCTGGAAACACCATATATTTT	CASSLVRGVLSGNTIYF
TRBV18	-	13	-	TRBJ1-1	TGTGCCAGCTCACCAGAACGGAACACTGAAGCTTTCTTT	CASSPERNTEAFF
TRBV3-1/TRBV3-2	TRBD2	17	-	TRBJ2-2	TGTGCCAGCAGCTGGACTAGCGGGGGGTCGAACACCGGGGAGCTGTTTTTT	CASSWTSGGSNTGELFF
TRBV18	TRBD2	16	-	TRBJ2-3	TGTGCCAGCTCACCCCTGTCTAGCGGCCTCACAGATACGCAGTATTTT	CASSPLSSGLTDTQYF
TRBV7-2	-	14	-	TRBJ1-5	TGTGCCAGCAGCCCCCGGCGGGACGGTCAGCCCCAGCATTTT	CASSPRRDGQPQHF
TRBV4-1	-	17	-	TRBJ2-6	TGCGCCAGCAGCCAAGATCGGGCGTTCTCTGGGGCCAACGTCCTGACTTTC	CASSQDRAFSGANVLTF
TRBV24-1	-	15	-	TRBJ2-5	TGTGCCACCAGTGAAACTAACAGGGGGGGAGAGACCCAGTACTTC	CATSETNRGGETQYF
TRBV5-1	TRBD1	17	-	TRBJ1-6	TGCGCCAGCAGCCCGATGACAGGGGGTGAGGGAAATTCACCCCTCCACTTT	CASSPMTGGEGNSPLHF
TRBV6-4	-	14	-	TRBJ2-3	TGTGCCAGCCGACGCGGCGTTAGCACAGATACGCAGTATTTT	CASRRGVSTDTQYF
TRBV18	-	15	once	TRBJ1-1	TGTGCCAGCTCACCAGGGAGCAGGGTGAACACTGAAGCTTTCTTT	CASSPGSRVNTEAFF
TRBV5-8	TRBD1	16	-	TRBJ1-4	TGTGCCAGCAGTTCCGGGACAGGGGCGACTAATGAAAAACTGTTTTTT	CASSSGTGATNEKLFF
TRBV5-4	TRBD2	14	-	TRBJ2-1	TGTGCCAGCAGCTCATGGACTAGCGGGGGAGAGCAGTTCTTC	CASSSWTSGGEQFF